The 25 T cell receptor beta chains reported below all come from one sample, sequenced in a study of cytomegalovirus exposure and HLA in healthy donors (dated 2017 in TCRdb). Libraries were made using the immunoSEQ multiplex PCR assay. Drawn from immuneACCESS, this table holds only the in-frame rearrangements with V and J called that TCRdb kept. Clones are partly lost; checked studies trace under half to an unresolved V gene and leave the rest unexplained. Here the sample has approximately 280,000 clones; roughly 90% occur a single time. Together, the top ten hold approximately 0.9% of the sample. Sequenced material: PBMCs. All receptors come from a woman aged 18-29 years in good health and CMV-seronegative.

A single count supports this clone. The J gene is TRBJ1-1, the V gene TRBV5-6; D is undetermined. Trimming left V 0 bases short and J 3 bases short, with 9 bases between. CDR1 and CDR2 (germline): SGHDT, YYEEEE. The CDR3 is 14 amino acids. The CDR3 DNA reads TGTGCCAGCAGCTTGGTAGGCGGGCACACTGAAGCTTTCTTT. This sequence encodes CASSLVGGHTEAFF.

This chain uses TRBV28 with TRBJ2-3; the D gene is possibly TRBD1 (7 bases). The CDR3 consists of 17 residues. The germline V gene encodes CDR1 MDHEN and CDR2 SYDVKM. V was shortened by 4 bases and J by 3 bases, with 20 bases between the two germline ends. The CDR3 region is CASSSPNPRGETDTQYF. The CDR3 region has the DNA TGTGCCAGCAGTTCCCCAAATCCCAGGGGGGAAACAGATACGCAGTATTTT.

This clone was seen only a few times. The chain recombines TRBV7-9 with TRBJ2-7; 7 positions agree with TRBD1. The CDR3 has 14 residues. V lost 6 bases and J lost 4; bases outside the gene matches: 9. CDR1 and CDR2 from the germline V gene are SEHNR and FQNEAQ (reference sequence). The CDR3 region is CASSVGDRSYEQYF. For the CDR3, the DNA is TGTGCCAGCAGTGTCGGGGACAGAAGTTACGAGCAGTACTTC.

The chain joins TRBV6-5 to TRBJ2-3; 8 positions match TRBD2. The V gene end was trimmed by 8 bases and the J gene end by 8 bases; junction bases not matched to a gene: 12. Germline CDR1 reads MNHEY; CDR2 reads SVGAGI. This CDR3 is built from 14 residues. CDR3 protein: CASARGGSRSTQYF. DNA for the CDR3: TGTGCCAGCGCACGGGGGGGTAGCCGTAGTACGCAGTATTTT.

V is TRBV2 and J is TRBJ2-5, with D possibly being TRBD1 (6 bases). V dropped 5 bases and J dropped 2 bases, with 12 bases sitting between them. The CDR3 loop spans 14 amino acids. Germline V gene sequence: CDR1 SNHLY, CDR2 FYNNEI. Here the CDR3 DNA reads TGTGCCAGCAGTCAGGACAGTCCTCAAGAGACCCAGTACTTC. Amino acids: CASSQDSPQETQYF. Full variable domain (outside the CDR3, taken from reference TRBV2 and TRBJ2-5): EPEVTQTPSHQVTQMGQEVILRCVPISNHLYFYWYRQILGQKVEFLVSFYNNEISEKSEIFDDQFSVERPDGSNFTLKIRSTKLEDSAMYFCASSQDSPQETQYFGPGTRLLVL.

The DNA of the CDR3 is TGCGCCAGTTCGGACAGACCTTGGGAAAAACTGTTTTTT. Its translation is CASSDRPWEKLFF. The chain employs TRBV10-1 and TRBJ1-4; TRBD1 is a possible D gene (6 bases). V lost 9 bases and J 8 bases, leaving 16 bases between the germline ends. This CDR3 has 13 amino acids. Germline V CDR1 and CDR2: WNHNN, SYGVQD (reference sequence).

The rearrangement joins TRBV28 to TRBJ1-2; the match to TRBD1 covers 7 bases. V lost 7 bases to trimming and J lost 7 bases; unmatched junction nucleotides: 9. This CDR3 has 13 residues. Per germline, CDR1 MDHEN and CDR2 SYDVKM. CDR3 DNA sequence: TGTGCCAGCACGTACAGGGGAGGCTTTGGCTACACCTTC. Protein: CASTYRGGFGYTF.

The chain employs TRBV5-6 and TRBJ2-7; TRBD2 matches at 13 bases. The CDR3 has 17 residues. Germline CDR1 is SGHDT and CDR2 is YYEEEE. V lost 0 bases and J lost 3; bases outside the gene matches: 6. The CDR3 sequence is CASSLALWTSGSYEQYF. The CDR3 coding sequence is TGTGCCAGCAGCTTGGCGCTATGGACTAGCGGGAGCTACGAGCAGTACTTC.

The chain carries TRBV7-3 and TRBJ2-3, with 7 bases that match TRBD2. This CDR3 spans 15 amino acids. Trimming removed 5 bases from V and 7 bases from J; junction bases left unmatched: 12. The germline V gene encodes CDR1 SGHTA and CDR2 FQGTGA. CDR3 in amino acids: CASSPTSAVGNTQYF. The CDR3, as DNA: TGTGCCAGCAGCCCAACTAGCGCGGTGGGAAATACGCAGTATTTT.

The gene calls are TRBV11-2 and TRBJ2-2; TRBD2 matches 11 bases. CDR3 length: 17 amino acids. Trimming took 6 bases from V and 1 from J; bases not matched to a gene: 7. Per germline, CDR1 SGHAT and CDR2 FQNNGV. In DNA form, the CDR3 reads TGTGCCAGCAGACGGGTAGCGGGAGGGAAGAACACCGGGGAGCTGTTTTTT. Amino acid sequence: CASRRVAGGKNTGELFF.

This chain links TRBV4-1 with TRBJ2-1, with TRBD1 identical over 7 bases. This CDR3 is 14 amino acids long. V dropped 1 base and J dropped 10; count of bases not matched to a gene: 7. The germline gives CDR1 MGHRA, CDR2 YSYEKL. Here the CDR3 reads CASSQGSGGREQFF. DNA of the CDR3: TGCGCCAGCAGCCAAGGATCAGGGGGAAGAGAGCAGTTCTTC.

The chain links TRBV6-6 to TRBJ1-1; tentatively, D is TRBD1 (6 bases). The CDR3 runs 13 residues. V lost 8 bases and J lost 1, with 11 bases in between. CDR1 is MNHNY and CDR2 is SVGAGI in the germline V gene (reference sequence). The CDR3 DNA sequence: TGTGCCAGCGCAGAGGGACAGAACACTGAAGCTTTCTTT. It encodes CASAEGQNTEAFF.

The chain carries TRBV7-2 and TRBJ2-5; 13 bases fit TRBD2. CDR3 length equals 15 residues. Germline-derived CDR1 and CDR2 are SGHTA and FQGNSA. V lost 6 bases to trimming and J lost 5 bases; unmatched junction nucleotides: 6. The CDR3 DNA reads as TGTGCCAGCAGACTAGCGGGAGGGCATAGCGAGACCCAGTACTTC. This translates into CASRLAGGHSETQYF.

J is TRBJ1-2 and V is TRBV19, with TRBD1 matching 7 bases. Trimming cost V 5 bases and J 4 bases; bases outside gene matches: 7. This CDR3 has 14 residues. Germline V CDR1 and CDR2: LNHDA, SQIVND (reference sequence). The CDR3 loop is CASSSTGIAYGYTF. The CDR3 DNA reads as TGTGCCAGTAGTTCGACAGGGATCGCCTATGGCTACACCTTC.

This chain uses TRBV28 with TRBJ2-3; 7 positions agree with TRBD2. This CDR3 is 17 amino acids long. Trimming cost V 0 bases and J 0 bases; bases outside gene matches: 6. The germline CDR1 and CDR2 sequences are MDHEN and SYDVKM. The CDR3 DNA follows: TGTGCCAGCAGTTTATGGGCGGCGGGAGAGAGCACAGATACGCAGTATTTT. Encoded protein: CASSLWAAGESTDTQYF.

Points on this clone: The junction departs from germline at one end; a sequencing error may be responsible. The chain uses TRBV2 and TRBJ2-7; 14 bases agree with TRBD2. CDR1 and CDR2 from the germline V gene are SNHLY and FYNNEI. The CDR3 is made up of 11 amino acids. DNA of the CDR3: TGTGCCAGCAGTAGACTAGCGGGAGGGTTATTC. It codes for CASSRLAGGLF. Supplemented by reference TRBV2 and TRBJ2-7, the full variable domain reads EPEVTQTPSHQVTQMGQEVILRCVPISNHLYFYWYRQILGQKVEFLVSFYNNEISEKSEIFDDQFSVERPDGSNFTLKIRSTKLEDSAMYFCASSRLAGGLFGPGTRLTVT.

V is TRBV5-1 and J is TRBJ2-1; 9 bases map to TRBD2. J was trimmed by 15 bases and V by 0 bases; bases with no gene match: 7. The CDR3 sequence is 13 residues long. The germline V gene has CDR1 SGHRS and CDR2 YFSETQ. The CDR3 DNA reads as TGCGCCAGCAGCTTGGCTCTAGCGGGACAAGCGTTCTTC. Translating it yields CASSLALAGQAFF.

CDR3 DNA sequence: TGTGCCACCAGCAGTTTGGGGACTAGCGGAGATACGCAGTATTTT. Translation: CATSSLGTSGDTQYF. The gene calls are TRBV15 and TRBJ2-3; TRBD2 aligns across 11 bases. The V gene's germline CDR1 is LNHNV and CDR2 YYDKDF (reference sequence). The CDR3 sequence is 15 residues long. V was pared by 3 bases and J by 5 bases, with 4 bases of the junction left unmatched.

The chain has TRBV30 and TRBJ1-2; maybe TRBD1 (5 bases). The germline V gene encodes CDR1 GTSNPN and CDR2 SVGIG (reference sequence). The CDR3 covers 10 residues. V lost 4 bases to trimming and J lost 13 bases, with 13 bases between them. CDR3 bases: TGTGCCTGGAAACAGGCATTCTCCACCTTC. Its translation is CAWKQAFSTF.

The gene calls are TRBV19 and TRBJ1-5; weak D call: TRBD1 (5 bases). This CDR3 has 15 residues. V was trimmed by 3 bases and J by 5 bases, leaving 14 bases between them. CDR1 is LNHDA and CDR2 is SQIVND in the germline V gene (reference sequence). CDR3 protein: CASSMSGGFYQPQHF. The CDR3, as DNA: TGTGCCAGTAGTATGTCGGGGGGGTTTTATCAGCCCCAGCATTTT.

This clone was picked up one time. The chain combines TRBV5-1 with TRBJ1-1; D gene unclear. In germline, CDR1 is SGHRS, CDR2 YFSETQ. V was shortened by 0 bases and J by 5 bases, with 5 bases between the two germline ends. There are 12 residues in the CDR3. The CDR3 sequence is CASSLARTEAFF. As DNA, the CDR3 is TGCGCCAGCAGCTTGGCCAGGACTGAAGCTTTCTTT.

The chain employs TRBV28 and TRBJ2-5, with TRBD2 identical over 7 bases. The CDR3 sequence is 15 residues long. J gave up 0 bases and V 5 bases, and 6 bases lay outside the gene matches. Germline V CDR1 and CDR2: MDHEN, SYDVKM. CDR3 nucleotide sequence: TGTGCCAGCAGTCCACAGCGGGATAACCAAGAGACCCAGTACTTC. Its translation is CASSPQRDNQETQYF. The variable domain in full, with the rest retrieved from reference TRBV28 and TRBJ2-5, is DVKVTQSSRYLVKRTGEKVFLECVQDMDHENMFWYRQDPGLGLRLIYFSYDVKMKEKGDIPEGYSVSREKKERFSLILESASTNQTSMYLCASSPQRDNQETQYFGPGTRLLVL.

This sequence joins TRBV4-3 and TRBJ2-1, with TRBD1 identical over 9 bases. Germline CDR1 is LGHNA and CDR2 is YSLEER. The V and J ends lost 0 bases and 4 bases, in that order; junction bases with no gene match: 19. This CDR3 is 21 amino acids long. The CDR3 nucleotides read TGCGCCAGCAGCCAAGACCTTGACAGGGGGTTCGCCCGATTCGCTTACAATGAGCAGTTCTTC. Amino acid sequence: CASSQDLDRGFARFAYNEQFF.

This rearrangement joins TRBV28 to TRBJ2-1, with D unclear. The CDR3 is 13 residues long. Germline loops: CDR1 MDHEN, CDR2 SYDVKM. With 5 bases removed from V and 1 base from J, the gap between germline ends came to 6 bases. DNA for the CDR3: TGTGCCAGCAGTCCAGGTTCCTACAATGAGCAGTTCTTC. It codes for CASSPGSYNEQFF.

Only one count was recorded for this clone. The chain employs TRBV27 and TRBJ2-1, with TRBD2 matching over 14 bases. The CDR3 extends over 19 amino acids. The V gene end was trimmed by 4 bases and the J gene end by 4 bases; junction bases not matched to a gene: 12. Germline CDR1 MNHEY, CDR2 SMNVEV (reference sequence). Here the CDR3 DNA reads TGTGCCAGCAGTTCACGCATGACTAGCGGGAGGGCCGGTTACAATGAGCAGTTCTTC. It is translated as CASSSRMTSGRAGYNEQFF.